Each of the 23 T cell receptor beta chains below was sequenced from the same sample in a study of identical twins. TCRdb re-called the 5' RACE reads with MiXCR, one entry per CDR3 protein. The sample lists roughly 280,000 distinct CDR3 sequences; roughly 9% were seen once. These data also formed part of another study, on yellow fever vaccine responses in identical twins.

The source material was CD8+ T cells sorted from blood. All receptors come from a young woman in good health.

This chain uses TRBV7-2 with TRBJ2-5; 10 bases are shared with TRBD1. CDR1 is SGHTA, CDR2 FQGNSA, per germline. V dropped 5 bases and J dropped 5; count of bases not matched to a gene: 5. The CDR3 consists of 14 residues. The DNA for the CDR3 is TGTGCCAGCAGCCAGACAGGGGGCTTGGAGACCCAGTACTTC. As protein: CASSQTGGLETQYF.

The chain couples TRBV2 to TRBJ2-7; D not certain. CDR1 is SNHLY, CDR2 FYNNEI, per germline. This CDR3 region has 14 residues. The V and J ends lost 1 base and 3 bases respectively, with 10 bases between them. The CDR3 DNA follows: TGTGCCAGCAGTGAAGGGCCGGCAGACTACGAGCAGTACTTC. Amino acids: CASSEGPADYEQYF.

This clonotype was detected a few times. This chain uses TRBV28 with TRBJ2-4, with 13 bases lining up with TRBD2. CDR1 and CDR2 from the germline V gene are MDHEN and SYDVKM. The CDR3 contains 17 residues. Germline trimming cut 5 bases from V and 7 bases from J; bases unmatched to any gene: 11. This chain's CDR3 is CASSTLGLAGAENIQYF. CDR3 coding DNA: TGTGCCAGCAGTACCCTTGGACTAGCGGGAGCAGAGAACATTCAGTACTTC.

This clonotype was seen many times. The rearrangement uses TRBV20-1 and TRBJ2-7; 7 nucleotides line up with TRBD1. The CDR3 consists of 14 residues. In germline, CDR1 is DFQATT, CDR2 SNEGSKA (reference sequence). V shed 3 bases and J 4 bases; nucleotides not matched to a gene: 9. CDR3 residues: CSASPRGRGYEQYF. The CDR3 coding sequence is TGCAGTGCTAGTCCCAGGGGCAGGGGGTACGAGCAGTACTTC.

This chain joins TRBV6-1 and TRBJ2-3; D is possibly TRBD1 (6 bases). The V and J ends lost 2 bases and 3 bases respectively, with 15 bases between them. The germline CDR1 and CDR2 sequences are MNHNS and SASEGT. The CDR3 has 16 amino acids. For the CDR3, the DNA is TGTGCCAGCAGTGAACACAGGGCCTGGGTTACAGATACGCAGTATTTT. Its translation: CASSEHRAWVTDTQYF.

The table lists this clonotype with many counts. The CDR3 nucleotides read TGTGCCACCAGCCGCCGTCCCCCAAACGAGCAGTACTTC. Amino acids: CATSRRPPNEQYF. This sequence joins TRBV15 and TRBJ2-7; D is ambiguous. The length of the CDR3 is 13 residues. Per the germline V gene, CDR1 is LNHNV and CDR2 is YYDKDF (reference sequence). V lost 5 bases and J 5 bases, leaving 13 bases between the germline ends.

This clonotype was counted ten times or more. The chain has TRBV3-1 and TRBJ2-1; 11 bases line up with TRBD2. V was pared by 0 bases and J by 10 bases, with 11 bases of the junction left unmatched. CDR1 and CDR2 from the germline V gene are LGHDT and YNNKEL (reference sequence). The CDR3 spans 17 residues. This chain's CDR3 is CASSQEFGLAGGEEQFF. CDR3 nucleotides: TGTGCCAGCAGCCAAGAGTTTGGGCTAGCGGGAGGAGAAGAGCAGTTCTTC.

The chain couples TRBV6-5 to TRBJ2-7; D unclear. The germline CDR1 and CDR2 sequences are MNHEY and SVGAGI. V was pared by 0 bases and J by 6 bases, with 15 bases between. The CDR3 consists of 15 residues. The CDR3 here is CASSYSRSSYAEQYF. The CDR3 DNA follows: TGTGCCAGCAGTTACTCCCGGAGCTCCTACGCCGAGCAGTACTTC.

This clonotype showed up many times. This chain connects TRBV7-6 to TRBJ2-3; 13 bases are a match to TRBD2. The trim removed 4 bases at V and 3 bases at J, leaving 1 base unmatched. The CDR3 loop spans 15 amino acids. Germline values: CDR1 SGHVS, CDR2 FNYEAQ. CDR3 DNA: TGTGCCAGCAGCTCGGGACTAGCGGGGACAGATACGCAGTATTTT. It is translated as CASSSGLAGTDTQYF.

This clonotype was observed a few times. The J gene is TRBJ1-1, the V gene TRBV3-1; D is undetermined. CDR3 length equals 16 residues. V was cut by 0 bases and J by 0 bases, with 11 bases left in between. CDR1 and CDR2 from the germline V gene are LGHDT and YNNKEL (reference sequence). This CDR3 is CASSQDRYTLNTEAFF. The CDR3 DNA follows: TGTGCCAGCAGCCAAGATCGGTACACCTTGAACACTGAAGCTTTCTTT.

This clonotype was recorded at least ten times. V and J are TRBV14 and TRBJ2-1; no reliable D call. Trimming removed 5 bases from V and 0 bases from J, with 14 bases in between. The V gene's germline CDR1 is SGHDN and CDR2 FVKESK. This CDR3 region has 16 residues. CDR3 sequence reads: CASSFRTFSSYNEQFF. Here the CDR3 DNA reads TGTGCCAGCAGCTTCCGGACGTTCAGCTCCTACAATGAGCAGTTCTTC.

This clonotype has ten or more counts. V and J are TRBV29-1 and TRBJ2-3; D ambiguous. The V end was cut by 0 bases, the J end by 3 bases, with 4 bases between. This CDR3 contains 12 residues. Germline CDR1 SQVTM, CDR2 ANQGSEA. In DNA, the CDR3 is TGCAGCGTTGAAGATAATACAGATACGCAGTATTTT. Translating it yields CSVEDNTDTQYF.

In this sample, this clonotype turned up many times. The rearrangement joins TRBV15 to TRBJ2-5, with D possibly being TRBD2 (6 bases). V was clipped by 2 bases and J by 5 bases, with 15 bases between them. The germline CDR1 and CDR2 sequences are LNHNV and YYDKDF (reference sequence). The CDR3 extends over 15 amino acids. The CDR3 sequence: CATSRNPVRGETQYF. The CDR3 DNA reads as TGTGCCACCAGCAGAAATCCGGTCCGGGGGGAGACCCAGTACTTC.

The chain employs TRBV30 and TRBJ1-6; the match to TRBD1 covers 8 bases. This CDR3 spans 16 amino acids. In germline, CDR1 is GTSNPN, CDR2 SVGIG (reference sequence). The V segment lost 0 bases and the J segment 7 bases; nucleotides outside the gene matches: 8. For the CDR3, the DNA is TGTGCCTGGAGTGTACAGGCAGGGGGCTCGAATTCACCCCTCCACTTT. It specifies CAWSVQAGGSNSPLHF.

The chain joins TRBV7-9 to TRBJ2-5; 8 bases agree with TRBD2. The CDR3 covers 16 residues. Germline CDR1 and CDR2: SEHNR and FQNEAQ (reference sequence). V gave up 5 bases and J gave up 0 bases; unmatched junction bases: 8. CDR3 sequence: CASSGSGGRYQETQYF. The CDR3 DNA reads as TGTGCCAGCAGCGGAAGCGGGGGTCGCTACCAAGAGACCCAGTACTTC.

The gene calls are TRBV3-1 and TRBJ2-3; TRBD2 aligns across 9 bases. Germline lookup yields CDR1 LGHDT and CDR2 YNNKEL (reference sequence). The CDR3 extends over 16 amino acids. J lost 6 bases, V lost 1 base, and 8 bases had no gene match. In DNA form, the CDR3 reads TGTGCCAGCAGCCAAGGCTTTAGCGGGGGTGCGGATACGCAGTATTTT. The encoded protein is CASSQGFSGGADTQYF.

This clonotype was observed a handful of times. CDR3 nucleotides: TGCGCCAGCAGCCTGGGTAGCGGGAGTTATGAGACCCAGTACTTC. This encodes CASSLGSGSYETQYF. This chain links TRBV4-3 with TRBJ2-5; TRBD2 agrees at 9 bases. There are 15 residues in the CDR3. Per germline, CDR1 LGHNA and CDR2 YSLEER. J was trimmed by 5 bases and V by 4 bases; bases with no gene match: 8.

The chain has TRBV29-1 and TRBJ1-1, with D unclear. The V end was cut by 4 bases, the J end by 10 bases, with 13 bases between. Looked up from germline, CDR1 is SQVTM and CDR2 is ANQGSEA. The CDR3 has 11 residues. CDR3 in DNA: TGCAGCGTTGTTTTACCGGGTGGAGCTTTCTTT. Amino acids: CSVVLPGGAFF.

There are many counts of this clonotype. The V gene is TRBV29-1, the J gene TRBJ2-1, with TRBD1 as a possible D gene (5 bases). Germline lookup yields CDR1 SQVTM and CDR2 ANQGSEA. The CDR3 is 12 amino acids. V was cut by 6 bases and J by 7 bases, with 13 bases left in between. The CDR3 DNA reads as TGCAGCGTGGGCGACAGCTATAATGAGCAGTTCTTC. This codes for CSVGDSYNEQFF.

This clonotype was observed a handful of times. This chain connects TRBV29-1 to TRBJ2-5; 10 bases are a match to TRBD2. CDR3 size: 17 residues. Germline CDR1 and CDR2: SQVTM and ANQGSEA. The V gene end was trimmed by 0 bases and the J gene end by 4 bases; junction bases not matched to a gene: 11. DNA for the CDR3: TGCAGCGTTGAAGATCTGGCTAGCGGGAGTATAGTAGAGACCCAGTACTTC. Translating gives CSVEDLASGSIVETQYF.

This clonotype was picked up a small number of times. The CDR3 region is CASSPNRGPNTGELFF. DNA for the CDR3: TGTGCCAGCAGCCCAAACAGGGGGCCGAACACCGGGGAGCTGTTTTTT. The chain recombines TRBV7-9 with TRBJ2-2, with 9 bases matching TRBD1. The CDR3 consists of 16 residues. V lost 5 bases, J lost 0 bases, and 4 bases stayed unmatched. Germline V lookup: CDR1 SEHNR, CDR2 FQNEAQ (reference sequence).

The CDR3 here is CASSLVVRINNEQFF. The CDR3 bases are TGTGCCAGCAGTTTAGTTGTTAGGATCAACAATGAGCAGTTCTTC. The chain is built from TRBV27 and TRBJ2-1; D ambiguous. Germline CDR1 reads MNHEY; CDR2 reads SMNVEV (reference sequence). Trimming took off 2 bases at V and 5 bases at J, with 13 bases between the two ends. The CDR3 extends over 15 amino acids.

This clonotype has more than one count but fewer than ten. V is TRBV30 and J is TRBJ2-1, with D perhaps TRBD2 (6 bases). V lost 6 bases, J lost 0 bases, and 9 bases lay in between. The germline CDR1 and CDR2 sequences are GTSNPN and SVGIG (reference sequence). The CDR3 totals 13 residues. The CDR3 sequence is CACQGGSYNEQFF. DNA for the CDR3: TGTGCCTGCCAGGGAGGCTCCTACAATGAGCAGTTCTTC.